Following are 32 T cell receptor beta chains from one sample sequenced in a study of identical twins. TCRdb re-called the 5' RACE reads through MiXCR, storing one row per CDR3 protein. Of around 490,000 distinct CDR3 sequences detected, roughly 15% appear once; the ten largest clones hold roughly 0.43%. The same sample was also used in a study of yellow fever vaccine responses in identical twins.

Sequencing was performed on CD4+ T cells sorted from blood. These TCRs come from a young woman in good health.

The V gene is TRBV6-1, the J gene TRBJ1-1; a possible D gene is TRBD1 (5 bases). The CDR3 length is 14 residues. CDR1 is MNHNS and CDR2 is SASEGT in the germline V gene. Trimming took off 6 bases at V and 7 bases at J, with 18 bases between the two ends. The CDR3 DNA reads as TGTGCCAGCAGCCTTATAGGGACCGCGCATGAAGCTTTCTTT. This codes for CASSLIGTAHEAFF.

The gene calls are TRBV6-1 and TRBJ1-6; D is possibly TRBD1 (6 bases). This CDR3 is 11 amino acids long. Trimming pared 10 bases from V and 7 bases from J, leaving 8 bases between. Germline-derived CDR1 and CDR2 are MNHNS and SASEGT. DNA for the CDR3: TGTGCCACAACAGGGAATTCACCCCTCCACTTT. The encoded protein is CATTGNSPLHF.

In nucleotides, the CDR3 is TGTGCCAGCACCCCAAACCGGGACAACAATGAGCAGTTCTTC. This encodes CASTPNRDNNEQFF. The chain has TRBV11-1 and TRBJ2-1, with a weak D call TRBD1 (6 bases). Germline V CDR1 and CDR2: SGHAT, FQDESV (reference sequence). The CDR3 loop spans 14 amino acids. Trimming cost V 7 bases and J 5 bases, with 15 bases left between them.

This clonotype was counted only a few times. The chain links TRBV10-3 to TRBJ2-1, with a weak D call TRBD1 (6 bases). The V gene's germline CDR1 is ENHRY and CDR2 SYGVKD. V shed 4 bases and J shed 7 bases, with 8 bases lying between them. This CDR3 is 12 amino acids long. The CDR3: CAISGGQNEQFF. DNA of the CDR3: TGTGCCATCAGTGGGGGACAAAATGAGCAGTTCTTC.

This clonotype was picked up many times. The V and J genes are TRBV29-1 and TRBJ2-3; either TRBD1 or TRBD2 may supply D (5 bases each). CDR3 length: 11 residues. Germline V gives CDR1 SQVTM, CDR2 ANQGSEA. V lost 4 bases and J lost 6, with 8 bases in between. CDR3 residues: CSVGGSDTQYF. Here the CDR3 DNA reads TGCAGCGTTGGGGGGAGTGATACGCAGTATTTT.

This clonotype was counted only a few times. For the CDR3, the DNA is TGTGCCAGCACTACCCGCAGGGGGCGTTGGACTGAAGCTTTCTTT. Amino acid sequence: CASTTRRGRWTEAFF. The chain couples TRBV6-2 or TRBV6-3 to TRBJ1-1; 8 bases are shared with TRBD1. The junction had 12 bases not matched to a gene; V was cut back by 7 bases and J by 5 bases. This CDR3 is 15 amino acids long. In germline, CDR1 is MNHEY, CDR2 SVGEGT.

The chain links TRBV7-9 to TRBJ2-1, with D perhaps matching TRBD1 (6 bases). Germline values: CDR1 SEHNR, CDR2 FQNEAQ (reference sequence). V shed 5 bases and J shed 3 bases, with 14 bases lying between them. This CDR3 has 15 amino acids. As DNA, the CDR3 is TGTGCCAGCAGCCAACGACAGGTGCTCTACAATGAGCAGTTCTTC. Translation gives CASSQRQVLYNEQFF.

This clonotype was observed many times. The rearrangement joins TRBV6-5 to TRBJ1-1; no firm D call. Germline CDR1 is MNHEY and CDR2 is SVGAGI. Trimming took 4 bases from V and 2 from J, leaving 5 bases between them. The CDR3 is 12 amino acids. CDR3 DNA: TGTGCCAGCAGTTCAGTCAACACTGAAGCTTTCTTT. Translated, it gives CASSSVNTEAFF.

This clonotype was detected a few times. The chain is built from TRBV14 and TRBJ2-7; perhaps TRBD1 as D (6 bases). This CDR3 has 18 residues. Between the trimmed V and J ends, which lost 4 bases and 0 bases, there was a span of 22 bases. Germline lookup yields CDR1 SGHDN and CDR2 FVKESK. CDR3 amino acids: CASSPSLIDRLISYEQYV. CDR3 nucleotide sequence: TGTGCCAGCAGCCCGAGCCTCATAGACAGGTTGATCTCCTACGAGCAGTACGTC.

The chain has TRBV3-1 and TRBJ2-5; 9 bases are a match to TRBD2. CDR1 is LGHDT, CDR2 YNNKEL, per germline (reference sequence). This CDR3 comprises 16 residues. V dropped 1 base and J dropped 2; count of bases not matched to a gene: 5. The CDR3 is CASSQVSGRLQETQYF. In DNA, the CDR3 is TGTGCCAGCAGCCAAGTAAGCGGGAGGTTGCAAGAGACCCAGTACTTC.

This clonotype appeared once. The V call is TRBV6-5, the J call TRBJ2-5; tentatively, D is TRBD1 (6 bases). CDR3 length equals 14 residues. V lost 4 bases and J 4 bases, leaving 13 bases between the germline ends. Per the germline V gene, CDR1 is MNHEY and CDR2 is SVGAGI. The CDR3: CASSLRQVPETQYF. The CDR3 nucleotides are TGTGCCAGCAGTTTAAGACAGGTCCCAGAGACCCAGTACTTC.

The genes are TRBV10-3 and TRBJ2-7, with D unresolved. Trimming took off 8 bases at V and 5 bases at J, with 16 bases between the two ends. The CDR3 extends over 13 amino acids. Per the germline V gene, CDR1 is ENHRY and CDR2 is SYGVKD. The CDR3 bases are TGTGCCATCGGGTCACACCCTGCGGACGAGCAGTACTTC. This gives the protein CAIGSHPADEQYF.

This rearrangement joins TRBV20-1 to TRBJ1-5, with 7 bases fitting TRBD1. The CDR3 is 14 residues long. Germline CDR1 and CDR2: DFQATT and SNEGSKA (reference sequence). Trimming took 4 bases from V and 1 from J; bases not matched to a gene: 4. The CDR3 region has the DNA TGCAGTGCTACCTCGACAGGGAGCAATCAGCCCCAGCATTTT. This gives the protein CSATSTGSNQPQHF.

The chain employs TRBV7-8 and TRBJ2-4; tentative D call: TRBD2 (5 bases). V dropped 3 bases and J dropped 1 base, with 10 bases sitting between them. CDR3 length equals 15 residues. CDR1 and CDR2 from the germline V gene are SGHVS and FQNEAQ. The CDR3 sequence: CASSLSGTAKNIQYF. The CDR3 bases are TGTGCCAGCAGCTTGAGCGGAACCGCCAAAAACATTCAGTACTTC.

The table lists this clonotype with a few counts. V and J are TRBV19 and TRBJ2-7; 7 bases are a match to TRBD1. V lost 3 bases, J lost 2 bases, and 13 bases stayed unmatched. The CDR3 runs to 17 residues. Germline CDR1 is LNHDA and CDR2 is SQIVND (reference sequence). In nucleotides, the CDR3 is TGTGCCAGTAGTATCCGGGACAGTGGTAGTCGGGCCTACGAGCAGTACTTC. Translation gives CASSIRDSGSRAYEQYF.

This clonotype was detected a few times. V is TRBV6-1 and J is TRBJ2-1, with TRBD1 identical over 7 bases. The CDR3 loop spans 17 amino acids. Germline CDR1 and CDR2: MNHNS and SASEGT. V lost 6 bases, J lost 3 bases, and 14 bases stayed unmatched. The CDR3 DNA sequence: TGTGCCAGCAGACCACAGGGGTGGTCCTTCCTCTACAATGAGCAGTTCTTC. This codes for CASRPQGWSFLYNEQFF.

This clonotype has a single count. V is TRBV20-1 and J is TRBJ2-5, with 10 bases identical to TRBD2. The V and J ends lost 5 bases and 5 bases, in that order; junction bases with no gene match: 5. This CDR3 is 13 amino acids long. CDR1 is DFQATT and CDR2 is SNEGSKA in the germline V gene (reference sequence). The CDR3 DNA is TGCAGTGCTGAGCGGGGGGGCTTGGAGACCCAGTACTTC. It yields the protein CSAERGGLETQYF.

CDR3 sequence: CASSAYLTSGLGKTQYF. The CDR3 DNA sequence: TGTGCCAGCAGTGCCTATCTGACTAGCGGGTTAGGAAAGACCCAGTACTTC. The chain uses TRBV2 and TRBJ2-5, with 10 bases fitting TRBD2. Germline-derived CDR1 and CDR2 are SNHLY and FYNNEI. This CDR3 region has 17 residues. The ends lost 4 bases at V and 6 bases at J; junction bases unmatched: 14.

This clonotype was seen more than once but under ten times. The chain uses TRBV3-1 and TRBJ2-5, with a possible D match to TRBD2 (7 bases). The CDR3 runs 14 residues. CDR1 and CDR2 (germline): LGHDT, YNNKEL (reference sequence). The germline V and J ends were trimmed by 4 bases and 5 bases, with 14 bases remaining between them. CDR3 coding DNA: TGTGCCAGCAGCCCCCCGGGGGGCCTGGAGACCCAGTACTTC. Translation gives CASSPPGGLETQYF.

This chain uses TRBV29-1 with TRBJ2-7; D gene uncertain. V lost 4 bases and J 2 bases, leaving 9 bases between the germline ends. This CDR3 comprises 12 residues. The germline CDR1 and CDR2 sequences are SQVTM and ANQGSEA. CDR3 loop: CSVAGNPYEQYF. The CDR3 coding sequence is TGCAGCGTTGCGGGTAACCCCTACGAGCAGTACTTC.

The V gene is TRBV6-5, the J gene TRBJ2-1, with D unresolved. Germline CDR1 is MNHEY and CDR2 is SVGAGI. Trimming cost V 6 bases and J 9 bases, with 15 bases left between them. This CDR3 is 13 amino acids long. The CDR3 reads CASSPRGRGEQFF. CDR3 sequence (DNA): TGTGCCAGCAGCCCAAGAGGTAGAGGTGAGCAGTTCTTC.

The chain employs TRBV7-9 and TRBJ2-2; the D gene is possibly TRBD1 (6 bases). Looked up from germline, CDR1 is SEHNR and CDR2 is FQNEAQ (reference sequence). V lost 6 bases to trimming and J lost 0 bases, with 17 bases between them. This CDR3 has 17 residues. The chain's CDR3 is CASRPPTGTTNTGELFF. In DNA, the CDR3 is TGTGCCAGCAGACCCCCCACCGGGACAACGAACACCGGGGAGCTGTTTTTT.

This clonotype was detected once. This chain joins TRBV11-2 and TRBJ1-5; the match to TRBD1 covers 7 bases. Germline V gene sequence: CDR1 SGHAT, CDR2 FQNNGV. The CDR3 length is 15 residues. Trimming removed 5 bases from V and 3 bases from J; junction bases left unmatched: 7. CDR3 in amino acids: CASSPTTGNNQPQHF. The CDR3 DNA follows: TGTGCCAGCAGCCCAACGACAGGGAACAATCAGCCCCAGCATTTT.

The sample holds a few counts of this clonotype. The chain has TRBV7-9 and TRBJ1-1; the match to TRBD1 covers 8 bases. Trimming cost V 4 bases and J 0 bases; bases outside gene matches: 1. This CDR3 is built from 14 residues. CDR1 is SEHNR, CDR2 FQNEAQ, per germline (reference sequence). Written as DNA, the CDR3 is TGTGCCAGCAGCTGGACAGGGCTGAACACTGAAGCTTTCTTT. This encodes CASSWTGLNTEAFF.

This clonotype was seen a handful of times. The CDR3 is CASSLGSSARLQETQYF. The CDR3 coding sequence is TGCGCCAGCAGCTTGGGGTCTAGCGCAAGACTCCAAGAGACCCAGTACTTC. V is TRBV5-1 and J is TRBJ2-5; the D gene is possibly TRBD2 (6 bases). The CDR3 length is 17 residues. Germline CDR1 and CDR2: SGHRS and YFSETQ. The germline V and J ends were trimmed by 0 bases and 1 base, with 16 bases remaining between them. The full variable domain, with the rest looked up from reference TRBV5-1 and TRBJ2-5, is KAGVTQTPRYLIKTRGQQVTLSCSPISGHRSVSWYQQTPGQGLQFLFEYFSETQRNKGNFPGRFSGRQFSNSRSEMNVSTLELGDSALYLCASSLGSSARLQETQYFGPGTRLLVL.

The genes are TRBV12-3 or TRBV12-4 and TRBJ1-6; D perhaps matches TRBD1 (5 bases). The CDR3 runs 12 residues. V was trimmed by 6 bases and J by 10 bases, leaving 10 bases between them. The CDR3 sequence: CASRGGLSPLHF. The CDR3 bases are TGTGCCAGCAGGGGGGGGTTGTCACCCCTCCACTTT.

V usage is TRBV10-1 and J usage is TRBJ2-5; D is perhaps TRBD2 (5 bases). The V and J ends lost 8 bases and 3 bases respectively, with 16 bases between them. CDR3 length: 14 residues. CDR1 is WNHNN and CDR2 is SYGVQD in the germline V gene (reference sequence). Here the CDR3 reads CASYGGTKEETQYF. In DNA, the CDR3 is TGCGCCAGCTATGGAGGAACTAAAGAAGAGACCCAGTACTTC.

This clonotype has only a few counts. The V call is TRBV6-1, the J call TRBJ1-2; D unresolved. CDR1 is MNHNS and CDR2 is SASEGT in the germline V gene. The germline V and J ends were trimmed by 3 bases and 2 bases, with 13 bases remaining between them. This CDR3 is 15 amino acids long. The CDR3 reads CASSDLSPDNYGYTF. CDR3 DNA sequence: TGTGCCAGCAGTGATTTGTCGCCCGACAACTATGGCTACACCTTC.

This clonotype was detected only once. The V call is TRBV5-6, the J call TRBJ2-4, with D perhaps matching TRBD2 (5 bases). This CDR3 is built from 15 residues. V was clipped by 4 bases and J by 1 base, with 12 bases between them. The germline gives CDR1 SGHDT, CDR2 YYEEEE. CDR3 amino acids: CASSARGNAKNIQYF. CDR3 sequence (DNA): TGTGCCAGCAGCGCACGAGGGAACGCCAAAAACATTCAGTACTTC.

V is TRBV24-1 and J is TRBJ2-1; D is perhaps TRBD2 (6 bases). The germline V gene has CDR1 KGHDR and CDR2 SFDVKD. The germline V and J ends were trimmed by 4 bases and 0 bases, with 12 bases remaining between them. This CDR3 contains 16 residues. For the CDR3, the DNA is TGTGCCACCAGTGACCCGGCGGGAACCTCCTACAATGAGCAGTTCTTC. It specifies CATSDPAGTSYNEQFF.

This clonotype has only a few counts. The gene calls are TRBV28 and TRBJ2-1, with 8 bases fitting TRBD2. The V gene's germline CDR1 is MDHEN and CDR2 SYDVKM. The CDR3 length is 14 residues. V gave up 5 bases and J gave up 7 bases; unmatched junction bases: 7. CDR3 amino acids: CASSRPAGVNEQFF. Written as DNA, the CDR3 is TGTGCCAGCAGTCGCCCAGCGGGAGTTAATGAGCAGTTCTTC.

This clonotype was picked up a small number of times. V gene TRBV5-1 combines with J gene TRBJ2-1; D is ambiguous. V was pared by 0 bases and J by 1 base, with 14 bases between. The CDR3 spans 17 residues. Germline V gene lookup returns CDR1 SGHRS and CDR2 YFSETQ. For the CDR3, the DNA is TGCGCCAGCAGCTTGGCCCCAGAGTCGCTATCCTACAATGAGCAGTTCTTC. Its translation is CASSLAPESLSYNEQFF.